Listed below are T cell receptor beta chains from one sample, sequenced in a study of cytomegalovirus exposure and HLA in healthy donors. Generated by immunoSEQ multiplex PCR, the TCRdb table keeps only in-frame clones and is missing some. Of about 180,000 clones listed, roughly four fifths were seen once; the top ten hold about 2.2%. Sequencing was carried out using PBMCs. The source of these receptors is a woman aged 30 to 39 in good health and CMV-seronegative. Each CDR3 is given with its conserved first and last residue. D genes are given only for firm matches. Size is omitted from some rows. Given values are once, few, many or a class for expanded clones.

J gene: TRBJ2-7; V gene: TRBV27; D gene: TRBD2; clone size: .; CDR3 protein: CASSSGLAGVIYEQYF; CDR3 DNA: TGTGCCAGCAGTTCAGGACTAGCGGGAGTCATCTACGAGCAGTACTTC
J gene: TRBJ1-1; V gene: TRBV29-1; D gene: TRBD1; clone size: .; CDR3 protein: CSVGAGGPEAFF; CDR3 DNA: TGCAGCGTTGGTGCAGGGGGACCTGAAGCTTTCTTT
J gene: TRBJ2-1; V gene: TRBV7-6; D gene: .; clone size: .; CDR3 protein: CASRPTTNTGSRYNEQFF; CDR3 DNA: TGTGCCAGCAGGCCCACCACTAATACAGGGTCACGGTACAATGAGCAGTTCTTC
J gene: TRBJ2-7; V gene: TRBV11-2; D gene: .; clone size: .; CDR3 protein: CASSPYGSSYEQYF; CDR3 DNA: TGTGCCAGCAGCCCCTACGGGAGCTCCTACGAGCAGTACTTC
J gene: TRBJ2-3; V gene: TRBV7-9; D gene: TRBD1; clone size: .; CDR3 protein: CASSPGTGSPDTQYF; CDR3 DNA: TGTGCCAGCAGCCCCGGGACAGGCAGCCCAGATACGCAGTATTTT
J gene: TRBJ1-1; V gene: TRBV18; D gene: .; clone size: .; CDR3 protein: CASSITASNVNTEAFF; CDR3 DNA: TGTGCCAGCTCGATAACAGCATCTAACGTGAACACTGAAGCTTTCTTT
J gene: TRBJ2-5; V gene: TRBV28; D gene: .; clone size: .; CDR3 protein: CASIDGPAGETQYF; CDR3 DNA: TGTGCCAGCATCGACGGCCCAGCAGGGGAGACCCAGTACTTC
J gene: TRBJ1-5; V gene: TRBV6-5; D gene: .; clone size: .; CDR3 protein: CASSFTGSQPQHF; CDR3 DNA: TGTGCCAGCAGTTTTACAGGGAGTCAGCCCCAGCATTTT
J gene: TRBJ1-1; V gene: TRBV13; D gene: TRBD1; clone size: .; CDR3 protein: CASSLTQGVNTEAFF; CDR3 DNA: TGTGCCAGCAGCCTGACGCAGGGGGTGAACACTGAAGCTTTCTTT
J gene: TRBJ2-7; V gene: TRBV18; D gene: TRBD2; clone size: once; CDR3 protein: CASSPNTLAGGAYEQYF; CDR3 DNA: TGTGCCAGCTCACCCAACACCTTAGCGGGGGGCGCCTACGAGCAGTACTTC
J gene: TRBJ2-1; V gene: TRBV18; D gene: .; clone size: .; CDR3 protein: CASSPPVSYNEQFF; CDR3 DNA: TGTGCCAGCTCACCACCCGTCAGCTACAATGAGCAGTTCTTC
J gene: TRBJ2-3; V gene: TRBV5-4; D gene: TRBD2; clone size: .; CDR3 protein: CASSLGKTSGTDTQYF; CDR3 DNA: TGTGCCAGCAGCTTGGGAAAGACTAGCGGGACAGATACGCAGTATTTT
J gene: TRBJ1-2; V gene: TRBV10-3; D gene: .; clone size: .; CDR3 protein: CAISELAGSVRGYTF; CDR3 DNA: TGTGCCATCAGTGAGTTGGCAGGTTCAGTACGGGGCTACACCTTC
J gene: TRBJ1-1; V gene: TRBV2; D gene: .; clone size: .; CDR3 protein: CASSHTVNTEAFF; CDR3 DNA: TGTGCCAGCAGTCATACAGTGAACACTGAAGCTTTCTTT
J gene: TRBJ2-7; V gene: TRBV2; D gene: .; clone size: .; CDR3 protein: CASSQARGPTYEQYF; CDR3 DNA: TGTGCCAGCAGTCAGGCGCGGGGGCCGACCTACGAGCAGTACTTC
J gene: TRBJ2-2; V gene: TRBV2; D gene: .; clone size: .; CDR3 protein: CASSEQGGTNTGELFF; CDR3 DNA: TGTGCCAGCAGTGAACAGGGCGGAACGAACACCGGGGAGCTGTTTTTT
J gene: TRBJ2-7; V gene: TRBV28; D gene: .; clone size: .; CDR3 protein: CASSSGTDTYEQYF; CDR3 DNA: TGTGCCAGCAGTTCCGGGACTGACACCTACGAGCAGTACTTC
J gene: TRBJ1-3; V gene: TRBV7-2; D gene: .; clone size: .; CDR3 protein: CASSPMQGLGNTIYF; CDR3 DNA: TGTGCCAGCAGCCCAATGCAGGGTCTTGGAAACACCATATATTTT
J gene: TRBJ2-1; V gene: TRBV4-3; D gene: .; clone size: .; CDR3 protein: CASSRQANSYNEQFF; CDR3 DNA: TGCGCCAGCAGCCGACAGGCAAATTCCTACAATGAGCAGTTCTTC
J gene: TRBJ1-4; V gene: TRBV5-1; D gene: TRBD1; clone size: few; CDR3 protein: CASSLTTGSNEKLFF; CDR3 DNA: TGCGCCAGCAGCTTGACGACAGGGTCTAATGAAAAACTGTTTTTT
J gene: TRBJ1-1; V gene: TRBV28; D gene: .; clone size: .; CDR3 protein: CASSFGQNTEAFF; CDR3 DNA: TGTGCCAGCAGTTTCGGACAGAACACTGAAGCTTTCTTT
J gene: TRBJ2-7; V gene: TRBV4-3; D gene: TRBD2; clone size: .; CDR3 protein: CASSLGLAGSVEQYF; CDR3 DNA: TGCGCCAGCAGCCTTGGACTAGCGGGATCCGTTGAGCAGTACTTC
J gene: TRBJ2-5; V gene: TRBV7-9; D gene: .; clone size: .; CDR3 protein: CASSRDKQETQYF; CDR3 DNA: TGTGCCAGCAGCCGGGACAAGCAAGAGACCCAGTACTTC
J gene: TRBJ2-3; V gene: TRBV7-6; D gene: TRBD1; clone size: .; CDR3 protein: CASSEGAASTDTQYF; CDR3 DNA: TGTGCCAGCAGCGAGGGGGCTGCTAGCACAGATACGCAGTATTTT
J gene: TRBJ1-2; V gene: TRBV27; D gene: .; clone size: .; CDR3 protein: CASSSLQGSYGYTF; CDR3 DNA: TGTGCCAGCAGTTCCCTACAAGGGAGCTATGGCTACACCTTC
J gene: TRBJ1-3; V gene: TRBV9; D gene: TRBD1; clone size: .; CDR3 protein: CASSVIPGQGAAGNTIYF; CDR3 DNA: TGTGCCAGCAGCGTGATCCCGGGACAGGGGGCAGCAGGAAACACCATATATTTT